What follows are 11 T cell receptor beta chains derived from one specimen sequenced in a study of cytomegalovirus exposure and HLA in healthy donors. 13 Jbeta primers and 60 Vbeta primers were used for the PCR. Clones were sequenced by immunoSEQ multiplex PCR, and TCRdb holds only the in-frame ones, with some missing. The sample holds about 210,000 clones, roughly 85% seen once. Input material: PBMCs. All receptors derive from a girl aged 2-10 years in good health and CMV-seronegative.

This chain's CDR3 is CATMRVMNTEAFF. The CDR3 nucleotides are TGTGCCACCATGCGGGTTATGAACACTGAAGCTTTCTTT. J is TRBJ1-1 and V is TRBV6-1; D not certain. CDR3 length equals 13 residues. Germline V gene lookup returns CDR1 MNHNS and CDR2 SASEGT. The V and J ends lost 10 bases and 0 bases respectively, with 12 bases between them.

The V call is TRBV19, the J call TRBJ2-1; 7 bases fit TRBD2. This CDR3 region has 15 residues. Unmatched junction bases numbered 9, after V lost 6 bases and J lost 4 bases. Germline assignment: CDR1 LNHDA and CDR2 SQIVND (reference sequence). Here the CDR3 reads CASSPSGGSYNEQFF. CDR3 DNA: TGTGCCAGTAGCCCGTCGGGGGGTTCTTACAATGAGCAGTTCTTC.

This chain joins TRBV5-1 and TRBJ2-7; TRBD2 is a possible D gene (6 bases). Trimming shortened V by 4 bases and J by 2 bases, and 13 bases separated the two germline ends. The CDR3 spans 14 residues. The germline gives CDR1 SGHRS, CDR2 YFSETQ. The CDR3, as DNA: TGCGCCAGCAGCCCTGTTGGAGGGACCTACGAGCAGTACTTC. It translates to CASSPVGGTYEQYF. Complete variable domain (other parts from reference TRBV5-1 and TRBJ2-7): KAGVTQTPRYLIKTRGQQVTLSCSPISGHRSVSWYQQTPGQGLQFLFEYFSETQRNKGNFPGRFSGRQFSNSRSEMNVSTLELGDSALYLCASSPVGGTYEQYFGPGTRLTVT.

The rearrangement joins TRBV20-1 to TRBJ2-3; the D is unclear. Germline assignment: CDR1 DFQATT and CDR2 SNEGSKA (reference sequence). CDR3 length: 11 residues. V was trimmed by 5 bases and J by 4 bases, leaving 7 bases between them. DNA of the CDR3: TGCAGTGCTGAGATCTCAGATACGCAGTATTTT. Translation gives CSAEISDTQYF.

This clone turned up a few times. This chain joins TRBV19 and TRBJ1-5; D unresolved. CDR1 is LNHDA and CDR2 is SQIVND in the germline V gene (reference sequence). This CDR3 has 14 amino acids. Deletions cut 5 bases from V and 5 bases from J, with 13 bases between. The CDR3 nucleotides read TGTGCCAGTAGTCTCGTTCGTCGAGATCAGCCCCAGCATTTT. Its protein product is CASSLVRRDQPQHF.

As to this clone: The sample holds other DNA sequences that translate to the same CDR3. The chain links TRBV5-6 to TRBJ2-5, with D tentatively TRBD2 (5 bases). The length of the CDR3 is 14 residues. Germline CDR1 and CDR2: SGHDT and YYEEEE. Trimming took off 0 bases at V and 3 bases at J, with 9 bases between the two ends. This CDR3 is CASSLGFGEETQYF. DNA of the CDR3: TGTGCCAGCAGCTTGGGCTTCGGGGAAGAGACCCAGTACTTC.

The gene calls are TRBV5-1 and TRBJ1-4, with D unresolved. Germline V gives CDR1 SGHRS, CDR2 YFSETQ. This CDR3 has 15 residues. V shed 0 bases and J shed 7 bases, with 13 bases lying between them. CDR3 DNA: TGCGCCAGCAGCTTGGTTCCGGGCGGAGGTGAAAAACTGTTTTTT. It codes for CASSLVPGGGEKLFF.

The chain links TRBV28 to TRBJ2-1; tentatively, D is TRBD1 (6 bases). V was trimmed by 7 bases and J by 4 bases, leaving 14 bases between them. This CDR3 is built from 14 residues. CDR1 and CDR2 (germline): MDHEN, SYDVKM. CDR3: CASMKGVWYNEQFF. For the CDR3, the DNA is TGTGCCAGCATGAAGGGGGTTTGGTACAATGAGCAGTTCTTC.

The genes are TRBV19 and TRBJ2-3; 10 bases are shared with TRBD2. Germline V gene data show CDR1 as LNHDA and CDR2 as SQIVND (reference sequence). Losses at the gene ends were 6 bases for V and 6 bases for J; bases not matched to a gene: 12. The CDR3 contains 16 residues. The CDR3 sequence is CASSPTAGGPVDTQYF. The CDR3 DNA reads as TGTGCCAGTAGCCCAACAGCGGGAGGGCCGGTGGATACGCAGTATTTT.

The chain couples TRBV9 to TRBJ2-7; TRBD1 matches 9 bases. The germline V gene has CDR1 SGDLS and CDR2 YYNGEE. The CDR3 runs to 16 residues. Trimming cost V 4 bases and J 3 bases; bases outside gene matches: 11. CDR3 amino acids: CASSPNTGGRVYEQYF. The DNA of the CDR3 is TGTGCCAGCAGCCCCAACACAGGGGGCAGGGTCTACGAGCAGTACTTC.

The chain combines TRBV6-1 with TRBJ2-2; a weak D match, TRBD1 (6 bases). CDR3 length: 15 residues. Germline V lookup: CDR1 MNHNS, CDR2 SASEGT. V lost 10 bases and J lost 4, with 19 bases in between. The CDR3 region has the DNA TGTGCCACACAAGGACAGAGAGCTAGCACCGGGGAGCTGTTTTTT. Amino acids: CATQGQRASTGELFF.